This TCR beta chain originates from a study of CD8+CD57+ T cells in acquired aplastic anemia. Study information: DNA recovered from sorted CD4+ and CD8+ cells had a mean of approximately 3.4 ug.

Genomic DNA provided the template from which TCR beta VDJ and CDR3 profiles were obtained. TCRdb re-called the reads with MiXCR, one entry per CDR3 protein. The sample holds around 170,000 distinct CDR3 sequences; more than 45% are singletons and the top ten take around a tenth. CDR1 and CDR2 (germline): ENHRY, SYGVKD. There are 13 residues in the CDR3. V was pared by 7 bases and J by 4 bases, with 13 bases between. This clonotype was seen many times. It was patients with CD8+CD57+ cell expansion by flow cytometry who were chosen for sequencing. The specimen sequenced was sorted CD4+, CD8+, or CD8+CD57+ T cells (not recorded which) from PBMCs. The V gene is TRBV10-3, the J gene TRBJ2-5; D is perhaps TRBD2 (6 bases). This clonotype was sampled from a human donor with aplastic anemia. This chain's CDR3 is CAITREVIETQYF. The CDR3 DNA is TGTGCCATCACCAGGGAGGTTATAGAGACCCAGTACTTC.